A few counts support the clone carrying this T cell receptor (beta chain). This CDR3 spans 15 amino acids. The ends lost 4 bases at V and 3 bases at J; junction bases unmatched: 6. The V gene's germline CDR1 is SGHRS and CDR2 YFSETQ. The data belong to a study of cytomegalovirus exposure and HLA in healthy donors. Researchers ran the PCR with 60 Vbeta and 13 Jbeta primers. Per the study methods: The count from a later analysis was 60 million to 85 million unique TCR beta chains, 9 million to 12 million of them shared. This table comes from immunoSEQ multiplex PCR, and its TCRdb copy is limited to in-frame clones, with some not included. That table furnishes V, J and clone size, whereas the DNA furnished D and trimming. Of 90,000 or so clones in the sample, 70% to 75% were seen once.

The specimen was PBMCs. This clonotype was obtained from a man in his 60s in good health and CMV-seronegative. This chain uses TRBV5-1 with TRBJ2-2; TRBD2 agrees at 7 bases. CDR3 DNA: TGCGCCAGCAGCCGAGGCGCGGGGGACACCGGGGAGCTGTTTTTT. It codes for CASSRGAGDTGELFF.